The clone carrying this TCR beta chain is a singleton in its sample. The germline V gene has CDR1 MGHDK and CDR2 SYGVNS. The CDR3 totals 13 residues. J gave up 3 bases and V 6 bases, and 1 base lay outside the gene matches. The data stem from a study of cytomegalovirus exposure and HLA in healthy donors. Researchers ran the PCR with 60 Vbeta and 13 Jbeta primers. Only in-frame clones appear in the TCRdb table, and some are missing; sequencing was by immunoSEQ multiplex PCR. The sample has about 160,000 clones, about four fifths seen once. Sequenced input: PBMCs. The receptor's source is a woman in her 30s in good health and CMV-seropositive. The rearrangement uses TRBV25-1 and TRBJ1-1; TRBD1 matches 10 bases. This CDR3 reads CASRDRGDTEAFF. Written as DNA, the CDR3 is TGTGCCAGCAGGGACAGGGGGGACACTGAAGCTTTCTTT. Using reference TRBV25-1 and TRBJ1-1 for the parts outside the CDR3, the full variable domain is EADIYQTPRYLVIGTGKKITLECSQTMGHDKMYWYQQDPGMELHLIHYSYGVNSTEKGDLSSESTVSRIRTEHFPLTLESARPSHTSQYLCASRDRGDTEAFFGQGTRLTVV.